This T cell receptor (beta chain) was captured in a study of graft-versus-host responses after intestinal transplantation. Looking at the study overall: Once they had received anti-thymocyte globulin induction, all recipients took tacrolimus and steroids for around 3 years.

Sequenced by immunoSEQ multiplex PCR; TCRdb stores in-frame clones only, minus some. The sample records over 65,000 clones, around 92% being singletons. Germline CDR1 LGHNT, CDR2 FRNRAP. CDR3 length equals 11 residues. V was cut by 5 bases and J by 1 base, with 2 bases left in between. Comment on this clone: The antigen remains undetermined.

The receptor was isolated from a human donor who received an intestinal transplant. This sequence joins TRBV12-5 and TRBJ2-5; D not resolved. The material sequenced was unstimulated CD4+ T cells sorted from spleen or lymph node cells, taken before intestinal transplant. DNA of the CDR3: TGTGCTAGTGGTCTCCAAGAGACCCAGTACTTC. Amino acids: CASGLQETQYF.